This entry lists 5 T cell receptor beta chains sequenced from one sample in a study of human T cells and chemical hapten exposure. Documented time point: patch test 1, 2 weeks after DPC sensitization. Treatment reported: therapeutic diphenylcyclopropenone sensitization with weekly scalp DPC. Each CDR3 protein gets one entry after TCRdb re-called the RACE reads with MiXCR. This repertoire shows some 380,000 distinct CDR3 sequences, around 4.8% found once; its top ten account for under 3%. The specimen comprised whole blood, sampled in connection with sensitization to the hapten diphenylcyclopropenone (DPC). All receptors come from a woman aged 50 to 60 with alopecia areata. Some clones in this sample may be carry-over from other donors' samples.

The genes are TRBV28 and TRBJ2-2; D unclear. The CDR3 consists of 14 residues. The ends were cut back, 3 bases at V and 6 bases at J, with 11 bases in the middle. Germline values: CDR1 MDHEN, CDR2 SYDVKM. This CDR3 reads CASSFSSWAGELFF. In DNA form, the CDR3 reads TGTGCCAGCAGTTTTAGTAGCTGGGCCGGGGAGCTGTTTTTT.

This clonotype has more than one count but fewer than ten. The chain uses TRBV12-3 or TRBV12-4 and TRBJ1-5; D is undetermined. The V gene lost 6 bases and the J gene lost 9 bases, with 15 bases spanning the gap. This CDR3 is built from 13 residues. CDR3 sequence (DNA): TGTGCCAGCAGCCTCGACCGGGTAGGGCCCCAGCATTTT. Residues: CASSLDRVGPQHF.

This clonotype was detected only a few times. V and J are TRBV5-5 and TRBJ1-1; D is possibly TRBD1 (6 bases). V dropped 2 bases and J dropped 6 bases, with 20 bases sitting between them. The CDR3 is 16 amino acids. The V gene's germline CDR1 is SGHKS and CDR2 YYEKEE (reference sequence). The CDR3: CASSFRGGPTGAEAFF. Written as DNA, the CDR3 is TGTGCCAGCAGCTTCAGGGGTGGGCCGACCGGCGCTGAAGCTTTCTTT.

This chain uses TRBV7-2 with TRBJ1-2; D is unresolved. Germline V gives CDR1 SGHTA, CDR2 FQGNSA. The V and J ends lost 0 bases and 4 bases respectively, with 9 bases between them. The CDR3 spans 14 residues. CDR3 nucleotides: TGTGCCAGCAGCTTAGCACAGACTTCCTATGGCTACACCTTC. The encoded protein is CASSLAQTSYGYTF.

In its sample, this clonotype was seen a few times. The chain uses TRBV13 and TRBJ2-3; D is uncertain. Germline V gives CDR1 PRHDT, CDR2 FYEKMQ (reference sequence). The CDR3 runs to 15 residues. V lost 4 bases and J 1 base, leaving 12 bases between the germline ends. CDR3 sequence: CASSYPQDRTDTQYF. CDR3 sequence (DNA): TGTGCCAGCAGCTATCCGCAGGACCGCACAGATACGCAGTATTTT.